This is a list of T cell receptor beta chains from one sample in a study of blood T cell repertoires in COVID-19. Produced via immunoSEQ multiplex PCR; TCRdb's table is partial and in-frame only. The data hold 250,000 to 400,000 clones, with 85% to 90% observed a single time. The sample comprised peripheral blood. Receptors were obtained from a woman under 40 with COVID-19, enrolled during active disease. The CDR3 runs from the conserved cysteine through the conserved F or W. Fields, in order: CDR3 protein, CDR3 DNA, V gene, D gene, J gene, clone size. D genes are given only for firm matches. Only some rows state a clone size, as once, few, many or a class for expanded clones.

CDR3: CASLTSGSTGELFF
DNA: TGTGCCAGCTTAACTAGCGGGAGTACCGGGGAGCTGTTTTTT
V: TRBV6-5
D: TRBD2
J: TRBJ2-2
size: -

CDR3: CASSQGLTDYEQYF
DNA: TGCGCCAGCAGCCAAGGCCTAACCGACTACGAGCAGTACTTC
V: TRBV4-1
D: -
J: TRBJ2-7
size: once

CDR3: CASSYSSGRALNEQFF
DNA: TGTGCCAGCAGTTACTCTAGCGGGAGGGCCCTCAATGAGCAGTTCTTC
V: TRBV6-2/TRBV6-3
D: TRBD2
J: TRBJ2-1
size: -

CDR3: CASSYGRNTEAFF
DNA: TGTGCCAGCAGTTACGGTAGGAACACTGAAGCTTTCTTT
V: TRBV6-5
D: -
J: TRBJ1-1
size: -

CDR3: CASSPDRGYSPLHF
DNA: TGTGCCAGCAGCCCAGACAGGGGGTATTCACCCCTCCACTTT
V: TRBV7-9
D: TRBD1
J: TRBJ1-6
size: -

CDR3: CASSVEGTGRETQYF
DNA: TGTGCCAGCAGCGTAGAAGGGACAGGGAGAGAGACCCAGTACTTC
V: TRBV9
D: TRBD1
J: TRBJ2-5
size: -

CDR3: CASSSIGDEQFF
DNA: TGTGCCAGCAGTTCCATAGGGGATGAGCAGTTCTTC
V: TRBV28
D: -
J: TRBJ2-1
size: -

CDR3: CASSATGGAGNEKLFF
DNA: TGTGCCAGCAGCGCTACAGGGGGCGCGGGGAATGAAAAACTGTTTTTT
V: TRBV2
D: TRBD1
J: TRBJ1-4
size: -

CDR3: CASSLTASYNEQFF
DNA: TGTGCCAGCAGTTTAACTGCTTCCTACAATGAGCAGTTCTTC
V: TRBV27
D: -
J: TRBJ2-1
size: -

CDR3: CASSYPSSADTQYF
DNA: TGTGCCAGCAGTTACCCATCTAGCGCAGATACGCAGTATTTT
V: TRBV6-6
D: -
J: TRBJ2-3
size: -

CDR3: CASSGTSGRALIGELFF
DNA: TGTGCCAGCAGCGGGACTAGCGGGAGGGCCCTCATAGGGGAGCTGTTTTTT
V: TRBV5-4
D: TRBD2
J: TRBJ2-2
size: few

CDR3: CASSLVGTVNTEAFF
DNA: TGTGCCAGCAGCTTAGTCGGGACAGTGAACACTGAAGCTTTCTTT
V: TRBV11-2
D: TRBD1
J: TRBJ1-1
size: -

CDR3: CASSQRQNNQPQHF
DNA: TGTGCCAGCTCACAGCGACAGAACAATCAGCCCCAGCATTTT
V: TRBV18
D: -
J: TRBJ1-5
size: -

CDR3: CASSRGEDVGNSPLHF
DNA: TGCGCCAGCAGTAGAGGGGAGGACGTTGGTAATTCACCCCTCCACTTT
V: TRBV5-1
D: -
J: TRBJ1-6
size: once

CDR3: CASSVATGQGTEAFF
DNA: TGTGCCAGCAGCGTGGCCACAGGACAGGGCACTGAAGCTTTCTTT
V: TRBV9
D: TRBD1
J: TRBJ1-1
size: -

CDR3: CAISSGTGGYEQFF
DNA: TGTGCCATCAGTTCCGGGACAGGGGGGTACGAGCAGTTCTTC
V: TRBV10-3
D: TRBD1
J: TRBJ2-1
size: -

CDR3: CASSIGTGGVSGANVLTF
DNA: TGCGCCAGCAGCATTGGGACAGGGGGCGTATCAGGGGCCAACGTCCTGACTTTC
V: TRBV5-1
D: TRBD1
J: TRBJ2-6
size: once

CDR3: CASSSKTSGFTGELFF
DNA: TGTGCCAGCAGCTCTAAGACTAGCGGGTTCACCGGGGAGCTGTTTTTT
V: TRBV5-6
D: TRBD2
J: TRBJ2-2
size: -

CDR3: CASSGPRRDTMNTEAFF
DNA: TGTGCCAGCAGTGGGCCCCGCCGGGACACCATGAACACTGAAGCTTTCTTT
V: TRBV25-1
D: -
J: TRBJ1-1
size: -

CDR3: CASSLEGLASNEQFF
DNA: TGTGCCAGCAGCTTAGAGGGACTAGCAAGCAATGAGCAGTTCTTC
V: TRBV7-9
D: TRBD2
J: TRBJ2-1
size: -

CDR3: CAWGGQAVSGNTIYF
DNA: TGTGCCTGGGGGGGACAGGCTGTATCTGGAAACACCATATATTTT
V: TRBV30
D: TRBD1
J: TRBJ1-3
size: -

CDR3: CASRENQGQGRETQYF
DNA: TGCGCCAGCAGAGAGAACCAGGGACAGGGGAGAGAGACCCAGTACTTC
V: TRBV5-1
D: TRBD1
J: TRBJ2-5
size: -

CDR3: CASSPDRVRGYTF
DNA: TGTGCCAGCAGTCCGGACAGGGTGAGGGGCTACACCTTC
V: TRBV2
D: TRBD1
J: TRBJ1-2
size: -

CDR3: CASSSEGQKLDQPQHF
DNA: TGTGCCAGCAGTTCCGAGGGACAGAAGTTAGATCAGCCCCAGCATTTT
V: TRBV6-6
D: TRBD1
J: TRBJ1-5
size: -

CDR3: CASTREDSYTEAFF
DNA: TGTGCCAGTACCCGAGAGGACAGCTACACTGAAGCTTTCTTT
V: TRBV19
D: -
J: TRBJ1-1
size: -

CDR3: CASSIRGGEQFF
DNA: TGTGCCAGCAGTATTCGAGGGGGTGAGCAGTTCTTC
V: TRBV6-5
D: -
J: TRBJ2-1
size: few

CDR3: CASSPGGVGTEAFF
DNA: TGTGCCAGCAGCCCGGGGGGAGTGGGCACTGAAGCTTTCTTT
V: TRBV5-4
D: -
J: TRBJ1-1
size: -

CDR3: CASSITGMNTEAFF
DNA: TGTGCCAGTAGTATAACAGGAATGAACACTGAAGCTTTCTTT
V: TRBV19
D: -
J: TRBJ1-1
size: -

CDR3: CASSQDTNSGNTIYF
DNA: TGCGCCAGCAGCCAAGATACAAACTCTGGAAACACCATATATTTT
V: TRBV4-1
D: -
J: TRBJ1-3
size: -

CDR3: CASGFAGLGSSYNEQFF
DNA: TGTGCTAGTGGTTTCGCAGGGTTGGGAAGCTCCTACAATGAGCAGTTCTTC
V: TRBV12-5
D: -
J: TRBJ2-1
size: few

CDR3: CASSPHRYGYTDTQYF
DNA: TGTGCCAGTAGTCCCCACCGGTACGGTTACACAGATACGCAGTATTTT
V: TRBV19
D: -
J: TRBJ2-3
size: -

CDR3: CASSASGASYNEQFF
DNA: TGTGCCAGCAGCGCTAGCGGGGCCTCCTACAATGAGCAGTTCTTC
V: TRBV14
D: TRBD2
J: TRBJ2-1
size: -

CDR3: CAWSGKANYGYTF
DNA: TGTGCCTGGAGCGGGAAAGCAAACTATGGCTACACCTTC
V: TRBV30
D: -
J: TRBJ1-2
size: once

CDR3: CASSLGGVLTYEQYF
DNA: TGTGCCAGCAGCTTAGGGGGGGTCCTCACCTACGAGCAGTACTTC
V: TRBV7-2
D: -
J: TRBJ2-7
size: -

CDR3: CASSVSHRETEAFF
DNA: TGTGCCAGCAGCGTTTCTCACAGGGAAACTGAAGCTTTCTTT
V: TRBV9
D: -
J: TRBJ1-1
size: -

CDR3: CSVVWRTGELFF
DNA: TGCAGCGTTGTTTGGCGGACCGGGGAGCTGTTTTTT
V: TRBV29-1
D: -
J: TRBJ2-2
size: -

CDR3: CASSPFSSAGRTEAFF
DNA: TGTGCCAGCTCACCATTCAGTTCGGCAGGGCGGACTGAAGCTTTCTTT
V: TRBV18
D: -
J: TRBJ1-1
size: -

CDR3: CASSSTSSGRVVSGANVLTF
DNA: TGTGCCAGTAGTTCCACCTCTAGCGGGAGAGTAGTATCTGGGGCCAACGTCCTGACTTTC
V: TRBV19
D: TRBD2
J: TRBJ2-6
size: -

CDR3: CASSLSPDRGRAQYF
DNA: TGTGCCAGCAGTTTATCTCCCGACAGGGGAAGGGCCCAGTACTTC
V: TRBV27
D: TRBD1
J: TRBJ2-5
size: -

CDR3: CASNDPSGGTEAFF
DNA: TGCGCCAGCAACGACCCCTCCGGGGGCACTGAAGCTTTCTTT
V: TRBV5-1
D: -
J: TRBJ1-1
size: -

CDR3: CASSVPGQGLTGYTF
DNA: TGTGCCAGCAGCGTCCCGGGACAGGGGCTTACGGGCTACACCTTC
V: TRBV3-1/TRBV3-2
D: TRBD1
J: TRBJ1-2
size: -

CDR3: CASRFTPGTSGATGTDTQYF
DNA: TGTGCCAGCAGGTTTACCCCCGGGACTAGCGGGGCCACCGGCACAGATACGCAGTATTTT
V: TRBV13
D: TRBD2
J: TRBJ2-3
size: -

CDR3: CASSDLRGVGHTEAFF
DNA: TGTGCCAGCAGTGATCTCCGGGGGGTGGGGCACACTGAAGCTTTCTTT
V: TRBV6-1
D: -
J: TRBJ1-1
size: -

CDR3: CAWSPGDEKLFF
DNA: TGTGCCTGGAGTCCCGGAGATGAAAAACTGTTTTTT
V: TRBV30
D: -
J: TRBJ1-4
size: -

CDR3: CASSLAPTGFNEKLFF
DNA: TGTGCCAGCAGCTTAGCGCCCACAGGCTTTAATGAAAAACTGTTTTTT
V: TRBV7-6
D: -
J: TRBJ1-4
size: -

CDR3: CASSPSTGVNTEAFF
DNA: TGTGCCAGCTCACCTTCGACAGGCGTGAACACTGAAGCTTTCTTT
V: TRBV18
D: -
J: TRBJ1-1
size: -

CDR3: CASSPQAGGLSGELFF
DNA: TGCGCCAGCAGCCCCCAAGCGGGAGGGCTGAGCGGGGAGCTGTTTTTT
V: TRBV5-1
D: TRBD2
J: TRBJ2-2
size: -

CDR3: CASSKTSGRASAGELFF
DNA: TGTGCCAGTAGTAAGACTAGCGGGAGGGCCAGCGCCGGGGAGCTGTTTTTT
V: TRBV19
D: TRBD2
J: TRBJ2-2
size: -

CDR3: CASRPLHGDTEAFF
DNA: TGTGCCAGCCGCCCCTTGCACGGAGACACTGAAGCTTTCTTT
V: TRBV27
D: -
J: TRBJ1-1
size: -

CDR3: CASSFTGNTEAFF
DNA: TGTGCCAGCAGCTTCACAGGGAACACTGAAGCTTTCTTT
V: TRBV5-5
D: -
J: TRBJ1-1
size: -